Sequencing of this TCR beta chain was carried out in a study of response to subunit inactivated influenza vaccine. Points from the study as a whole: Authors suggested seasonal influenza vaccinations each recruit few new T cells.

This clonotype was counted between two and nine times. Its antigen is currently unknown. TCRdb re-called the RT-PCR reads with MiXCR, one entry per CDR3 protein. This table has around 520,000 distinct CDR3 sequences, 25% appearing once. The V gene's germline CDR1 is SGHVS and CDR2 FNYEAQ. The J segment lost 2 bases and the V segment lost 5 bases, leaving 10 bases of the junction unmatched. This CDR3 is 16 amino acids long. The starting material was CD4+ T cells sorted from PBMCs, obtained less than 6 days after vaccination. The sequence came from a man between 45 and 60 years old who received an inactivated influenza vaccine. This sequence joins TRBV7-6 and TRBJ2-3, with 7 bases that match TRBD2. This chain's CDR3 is CASSEIRGGATDTQYF. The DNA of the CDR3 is TGTGCCAGCAGCGAAATTCGCGGGGGTGCCACAGATACGCAGTATTTT.